These T cell receptor beta chains were read from a single sample in a study of T cell responses to AZD1222 COVID-19 vaccine. Generated by immunoSEQ multiplex PCR, the TCRdb table keeps only in-frame clones and is missing some. The sample contains some 130,000 clones, roughly 87% of which appear only once. The material was peripheral blood, obtained 28 days after the second AZD1222 dose. The receptors were sampled from an adult who received the AZD1222 COVID-19 vaccine. Each CDR3 is given with its conserved first and last residue. Fields, in order: CDR3 protein, D gene, J gene, V gene. D genes are given only for firm matches.

CDR3 protein: CASSTGGRGNTEAFF
D gene: -
J gene: TRBJ1-1
V gene: TRBV11-2

CDR3 protein: CAWSPMGFNNEQFF
D gene: -
J gene: TRBJ2-1
V gene: TRBV30

CDR3 protein: CASSLGLTRGSGNTIYF
D gene: -
J gene: TRBJ1-3
V gene: TRBV7-6

CDR3 protein: CASSQDQGVSGNTIYF
D gene: -
J gene: TRBJ1-3
V gene: TRBV4-3

CDR3 protein: CASSLDVAGGPFF
D gene: TRBD2
J gene: TRBJ2-1
V gene: TRBV11-2

CDR3 protein: CASSPQRDSDYGYTF
D gene: TRBD1
J gene: TRBJ1-2
V gene: TRBV7-9

CDR3 protein: CASYGQGDQPQHF
D gene: TRBD1
J gene: TRBJ1-5
V gene: TRBV28

CDR3 protein: CSGPDSYNSPLHF
D gene: -
J gene: TRBJ1-6
V gene: TRBV29-1

CDR3 protein: CASSLATWTQNTEAFF
D gene: -
J gene: TRBJ1-1
V gene: TRBV7-8

CDR3 protein: CASSYRDTNTGELFF
D gene: -
J gene: TRBJ2-2
V gene: TRBV6-5

CDR3 protein: CASSSRDRHNTGELFF
D gene: TRBD1
J gene: TRBJ2-2
V gene: TRBV3-1/TRBV3-2

CDR3 protein: CASSLIGTRPGLYF
D gene: -
J gene: TRBJ2-7
V gene: TRBV7-9

CDR3 protein: CASSQDLVGGGYTF
D gene: -
J gene: TRBJ1-2
V gene: TRBV3-1/TRBV3-2

CDR3 protein: CASSTAGGSQYF
D gene: TRBD2
J gene: TRBJ2-5
V gene: TRBV11-3

CDR3 protein: CASSPGQVYGYTF
D gene: TRBD1
J gene: TRBJ1-2
V gene: TRBV18

CDR3 protein: CASSVGRGTLNTIYF
D gene: -
J gene: TRBJ1-3
V gene: TRBV9

CDR3 protein: CASSLSGTNMNTEAFF
D gene: -
J gene: TRBJ1-1
V gene: TRBV4-2

CDR3 protein: CASSYETEAFF
D gene: -
J gene: TRBJ1-1
V gene: TRBV6-2/TRBV6-3

CDR3 protein: CAISITGFYGYTF
D gene: -
J gene: TRBJ1-2
V gene: TRBV10-3

CDR3 protein: CASSLEPGSDTEAFF
D gene: -
J gene: TRBJ1-1
V gene: TRBV5-1

CDR3 protein: CASSLRADRAGYTF
D gene: TRBD1
J gene: TRBJ1-2
V gene: TRBV27

CDR3 protein: CASSARQGKDGYTF
D gene: TRBD1
J gene: TRBJ1-2
V gene: TRBV19

CDR3 protein: CASSATGAPQETQYF
D gene: TRBD1
J gene: TRBJ2-5
V gene: TRBV9

CDR3 protein: CASSLGTGNTIYF
D gene: -
J gene: TRBJ1-3
V gene: TRBV7-7

CDR3 protein: CASGKTGDMNTEAFF
D gene: TRBD1
J gene: TRBJ1-1
V gene: TRBV5-5

CDR3 protein: CASSWAPQAEGANIQYF
D gene: TRBD1
J gene: TRBJ2-4
V gene: TRBV5-1

CDR3 protein: CASSPTLAGRNTGELFF
D gene: TRBD2
J gene: TRBJ2-2
V gene: TRBV4-3

CDR3 protein: CASSRDREGGYTF
D gene: TRBD1
J gene: TRBJ1-2
V gene: TRBV18

CDR3 protein: CASTSTYEQYF
D gene: -
J gene: TRBJ2-7
V gene: TRBV6-5

CDR3 protein: CASSLFGSGGMGETQYF
D gene: TRBD2
J gene: TRBJ2-5
V gene: TRBV28

CDR3 protein: CASSPPGLAGGSDEQFF
D gene: TRBD2
J gene: TRBJ2-1
V gene: TRBV18

CDR3 protein: CASSPGLAGGHFGELFF
D gene: TRBD2
J gene: TRBJ2-2
V gene: TRBV5-4

CDR3 protein: CASSFSLTNEKLFF
D gene: -
J gene: TRBJ1-4
V gene: TRBV28

CDR3 protein: CASSYAAGRWPLLIF
D gene: -
J gene: TRBJ2-1
V gene: TRBV6-5

CDR3 protein: CASSSPDSKLGGYTF
D gene: -
J gene: TRBJ1-2
V gene: TRBV7-9

CDR3 protein: CASSYDRGLGKLFF
D gene: TRBD1
J gene: TRBJ1-4
V gene: TRBV7-8

CDR3 protein: CASSSGPAGDTQYF
D gene: -
J gene: TRBJ2-3
V gene: TRBV27

CDR3 protein: CASRPWTGGNTIYF
D gene: TRBD1
J gene: TRBJ1-3
V gene: TRBV19

CDR3 protein: CASSLQLTGELFF
D gene: -
J gene: TRBJ2-2
V gene: TRBV7-2

CDR3 protein: CASSASTASYEQYF
D gene: -
J gene: TRBJ2-7
V gene: TRBV6-6

CDR3 protein: CSALSSVNTEAFF
D gene: -
J gene: TRBJ1-1
V gene: TRBV29-1

CDR3 protein: CATSDPGQGVTNEKLFF
D gene: TRBD1
J gene: TRBJ1-4
V gene: TRBV24-1

CDR3 protein: CASSEAWGYGYTF
D gene: -
J gene: TRBJ1-2
V gene: TRBV2

CDR3 protein: CASSQAGVNTEAFF
D gene: -
J gene: TRBJ1-1
V gene: TRBV4-2

CDR3 protein: CASSDGVGGGRSQETQYF
D gene: -
J gene: TRBJ2-5
V gene: TRBV25-1

CDR3 protein: CASSPLMPYTEAFF
D gene: -
J gene: TRBJ1-1
V gene: TRBV28

CDR3 protein: CASSLRSVGGANVLTF
D gene: -
J gene: TRBJ2-6
V gene: TRBV19

CDR3 protein: CASRGGQGDGYTF
D gene: -
J gene: TRBJ1-2
V gene: TRBV14

CDR3 protein: CASRATGGRNTIYF
D gene: TRBD1
J gene: TRBJ1-3
V gene: TRBV5-1

CDR3 protein: CASSLYSGAGEKLFF
D gene: -
J gene: TRBJ1-4
V gene: TRBV25-1

CDR3 protein: CASSPAPGNYEQYF
D gene: -
J gene: TRBJ2-7
V gene: TRBV9

CDR3 protein: CASSRAGGRQETQYF
D gene: TRBD2
J gene: TRBJ2-5
V gene: TRBV7-3

CDR3 protein: CASSIDSRHLRDRGREQYF
D gene: TRBD1
J gene: TRBJ2-7
V gene: TRBV19

CDR3 protein: CAWGELGNTIYF
D gene: -
J gene: TRBJ1-3
V gene: TRBV30